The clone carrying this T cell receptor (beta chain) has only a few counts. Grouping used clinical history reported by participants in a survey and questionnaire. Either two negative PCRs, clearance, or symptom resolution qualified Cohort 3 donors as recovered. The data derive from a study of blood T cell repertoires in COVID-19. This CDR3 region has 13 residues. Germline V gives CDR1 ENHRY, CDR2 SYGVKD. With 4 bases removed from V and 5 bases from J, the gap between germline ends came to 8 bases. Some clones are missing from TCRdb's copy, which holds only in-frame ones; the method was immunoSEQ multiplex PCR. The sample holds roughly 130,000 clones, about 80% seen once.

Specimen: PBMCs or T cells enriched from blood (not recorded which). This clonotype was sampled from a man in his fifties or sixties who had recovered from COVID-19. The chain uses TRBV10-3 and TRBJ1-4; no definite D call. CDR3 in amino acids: CAISAGRNEKLFF. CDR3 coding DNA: TGTGCCATCAGTGCTGGCAGGAATGAAAAACTGTTTTTT.